A selection of T cell receptor beta chains follows, all from one sample in a study of response to subunit inactivated influenza vaccine. One entry per CDR3 protein results from TCRdb running MiXCR on the RT-PCR reads. This sample has under 950,000 distinct CDR3 sequences, with 21% found just once. The starting material was PBMCs from blood, obtained 4 to 6 days after vaccination. These receptors came from a man aged 50-60 years who received an inactivated influenza vaccine. The CDR3 runs from the conserved cysteine through the conserved F or W. The order of the fields is clone size, J gene, D gene, V gene, CDR3 protein, CDR3 DNA. D genes are given only for firm matches. For some rows the clone size is stated as once, few or many, or as a class when expanded; others skip it.

>-|TRBJ1-3|TRBD1|TRBV6-1
CASSRYDRAGNTIYF
TGTGCCAGCAGTCGATACGACAGGGCTGGAAACACCATATATTTT
>few|TRBJ1-6|-|TRBV5-1
CASSEINSPLHF
TGCGCCAGCAGCGAAATTAATTCACCCCTCCACTTT
>-|TRBJ2-1|-|TRBV6-5
CASSTLMGEQFF
TGTGCCAGCAGCACCCTTATGGGCGAGCAGTTCTTC
>many|TRBJ2-1|-|TRBV29-1
CSVARWDLGNEQFF
TGCAGCGTTGCCAGGTGGGACCTAGGCAATGAGCAGTTCTTC
>-|TRBJ2-1|-|TRBV12-3/TRBV12-4
CATRSSTGRVPNEQFF
TGTGCCACCAGATCGTCGACAGGCCGGGTCCCTAATGAGCAGTTCTTC
>few|TRBJ2-2|-|TRBV12-3/TRBV12-4
CASSFGSLNTGELFF
TGTGCCAGCAGTTTCGGCAGCCTAAACACCGGGGAGCTGTTTTTT
>few|TRBJ1-6|-|TRBV7-2
CASSLVSRGNSPLHF
TGTGCCAGCAGCTTAGTGTCCCGGGGGAATTCACCCCTCCACTTT
>-|TRBJ2-3|-|TRBV28
CASSLQGGPDTQYF
TGTGCCAGCAGTTTACAAGGTGGCCCGGATACGCAGTATTTT
>few|TRBJ2-5|-|TRBV7-2
CASSFSPGIGETQYF
TGTGCCAGCAGTTTCTCCCCAGGGATCGGAGAGACCCAGTACTTC
>-|TRBJ1-2|-|TRBV6-2/TRBV6-3
CASSFPQSNYGYTF
TGTGCCAGCAGTTTTCCACAGAGCAACTATGGCTACACCTTC
>once|TRBJ2-3|-|TRBV3-1
CASSQWGRSVTDTQYF
TGTGCCAGCAGCCAGTGGGGGCGCAGCGTCACAGATACGCAGTATTTT
>-|TRBJ2-2|-|TRBV5-4
CASQSGTGELFF
TGTGCCAGCCAGTCGGGCACCGGGGAGCTGTTTTTT
>few|TRBJ2-1|TRBD2|TRBV27
CASSLTGGPSNEQFF
TGTGCCAGCAGTCTCACGGGAGGGCCTAGCAATGAGCAGTTCTTC
>many|TRBJ1-2|TRBD1|TRBV10-3
CAISGTGRGYTF
TGTGCCATCTCCGGGACAGGAAGGGGCTACACCTTC
>few|TRBJ1-1|-|TRBV7-9
CASSLGRQVKNTEAFF
TGTGCCAGCAGCTTAGGACGACAGGTTAAGAACACTGAAGCTTTCTTT
>few|TRBJ2-1|TRBD2|TRBV7-8
CASSLGPSSGSSYNEQFF
TGTGCCAGCAGCTTAGGTCCAAGTAGCGGGAGCTCCTACAATGAGCAGTTCTTC
>few|TRBJ2-3|TRBD2|TRBV4-2
CASSPGTSGGINTDTQYF
TGTGCCAGCAGCCCCGGGACTAGCGGGGGCATTAACACAGATACGCAGTATTTT